This is a list of T cell receptor beta chains from one sample in a study of cytomegalovirus exposure and HLA in healthy donors. Assay used: immunoSEQ multiplex PCR; TCRdb lists only in-frame clones, some missing. The sample has 150,000 to 200,000 clones, about 79% seen once. Sequences were obtained from PBMCs. The source is a middle-aged man in good health and CMV-seropositive. The CDR3 runs from the conserved cysteine through the conserved F or W. The D gene is left open where the match is weak. Clone size is shown for a subset of rows, as once, few, many or a class of expanded clone.

>TRBD1|14|TRBV9|TRBJ2-5|NA
CASSTRQGQETQYF
TGTGCCAGCAGCACCCGACAGGGTCAAGAGACCCAGTACTTC
>NA|14|TRBV9|TRBJ2-1|NA
CASSVVPGEHEQFF
TGTGCCAGCAGCGTAGTTCCCGGGGAACATGAGCAGTTCTTC
>NA|13|TRBV5-1|TRBJ2-1|NA
CASSSEGLDEQFF
TGCGCCAGCAGCTCGGAGGGGCTCGATGAGCAGTTCTTC
>NA|12|TRBV5-1|TRBJ2-3|NA
CASTASAGTQYF
TGCGCCAGCACCGCTTCGGCAGGCACGCAGTATTTT
>TRBD2|13|TRBV19|TRBJ2-5|NA
CASSIAAGETQYF
TGTGCCAGTAGTATAGCAGCGGGGGAGACCCAGTACTTC
>NA|14|TRBV11-3|TRBJ2-1|NA
CASSLRQVSHEQFF
TGTGCCAGCAGCTTACGACAGGTCAGCCATGAGCAGTTCTTC
>TRBD1|17|TRBV4-1|TRBJ2-1|once
CASSQVASGGTYNEQFF
TGCGCCAGCAGCCAGGTGGCCTCAGGGGGTACTTACAATGAGCAGTTCTTC
>TRBD1|15|TRBV6-1|TRBJ1-1|NA
CASLGTGGANTEAFF
TGTGCCAGCTTAGGGACAGGGGGAGCGAACACTGAAGCTTTCTTT
>TRBD1|13|TRBV7-7|TRBJ1-3|NA
CASSQGAGNTIYF
TGTGCCAGCAGCCAGGGGGCTGGAAACACCATATATTTT
>NA|14|TRBV10-3|TRBJ2-5|NA
CAISEFGQRETQYF
TGTGCCATCAGTGAATTCGGACAGAGGGAGACCCAGTACTTC
>TRBD1|12|TRBV7-9|TRBJ1-1|NA
CASSFYRGEAFF
TGTGCCAGCAGCTTTTACAGGGGTGAAGCTTTCTTT
>NA|15|TRBV28|TRBJ2-1|NA
CASRPQGPSYNEQFF
TGTGCCAGCAGGCCACAGGGACCCTCCTACAATGAGCAGTTCTTC
>NA|13|TRBV19|TRBJ1-2|NA
CASTFAGDYGYTF
TGTGCCAGTACTTTCGCGGGGGACTATGGCTACACCTTC
>TRBD2|15|TRBV5-4|TRBJ2-7|once
CASSLSGGALYEQYF
TGTGCCAGCAGCTTGTCGGGGGGAGCGCTCTACGAGCAGTACTTC
>NA|15|TRBV11-2|TRBJ2-2|NA
CASSLGSGAIGELFF
TGTGCCAGCAGCTTAGGCTCAGGGGCAATCGGGGAGCTGTTTTTT
>TRBD1|15|TRBV9|TRBJ2-1|once
CASSARQGLYNEQFF
TGTGCCAGCAGCGCCAGACAGGGGCTGTACAATGAGCAGTTCTTC
>NA|13|TRBV7-2|TRBJ1-2|NA
CASSLGQYYGYTF
TGTGCCAGCAGCTTGGGGCAGTATTATGGCTACACCTTC
>NA|16|TRBV19|TRBJ2-1|NA
CASSISPWSSYNEQFF
TGTGCCAGTAGTATTAGCCCCTGGAGCTCCTACAATGAGCAGTTCTTC
>NA|14|TRBV6-1|TRBJ1-1|NA
CASSLQGPNTEAFF
TGTGCCAGCAGCTTACAGGGTCCCAACACTGAAGCTTTCTTT
>NA|17|TRBV25-1|TRBJ1-1|NA
CASSGFRLGPMNTEAFF
TGTGCCAGCAGTGGTTTCCGTCTGGGGCCAATGAACACTGAAGCTTTCTTT
>NA|14|TRBV5-1|TRBJ2-3|NA
CASSSTEPTDTQYF
TGCGCCAGCAGCTCGACGGAGCCCACAGATACGCAGTATTTT
>NA|15|TRBV7-9|TRBJ2-5|NA
CASSPGTRNQETQYF
TGTGCCAGCAGCCCTGGGACTCGCAACCAAGAGACCCAGTACTTC
>NA|13|TRBV29-1|TRBJ2-5|NA
CSVEDHYGQSQYF
TGCAGCGTTGAAGATCACTACGGACAGAGCCAGTACTTC
>TRBD2|18|TRBV11-3|TRBJ2-3|NA
CASSSQSLHLAGAATQYF
TGTGCCAGCAGCTCCCAATCCCTTCATCTAGCGGGAGCAGCTACGCAGTATTTT
>TRBD1|15|TRBV19|TRBJ2-3|NA
CASSIDRGSIDTQYF
TGTGCCAGTAGTATAGACAGGGGGTCCATAGATACGCAGTATTTT
>TRBD2|14|TRBV5-4|TRBJ2-3|NA
CASSLSGGTDTQYF
TGTGCCAGCAGCTTGAGCGGGGGAACAGATACGCAGTATTTT